This T cell receptor beta chain appears in the sequencing data of a study of blood T cell repertoires in COVID-19. The CDR3 loop spans 14 amino acids. V dropped 6 bases and J dropped 10; count of bases not matched to a gene: 13. Per the germline V gene, CDR1 is SQVTM and CDR2 is ANQGSEA. Per the original methods: Cell counts per sample came from amplifying reference gene primers. Sequencing used immunoSEQ multiplex PCR; TCRdb keeps in-frame clones, though not all of them. V, J and clone size are those of that table, while D and trimming were read from the DNA. The sample has about 320,000 clones, over 75% seen once.

The TCR comes from a human donor in a cohort sampled during active COVID-19. Source material: peripheral blood. This chain joins TRBV29-1 and TRBJ2-1, with 9 bases identical to TRBD2. The CDR3 sequence: CSVSEGRGGPEQFF. The CDR3 coding sequence is TGCAGCGTGAGTGAAGGGCGGGGGGGCCCCGAGCAGTTCTTC.